Sequencing of this T cell receptor beta chain was carried out in a study of T cell responses to AZD1222 COVID-19 vaccine. Sequencing used immunoSEQ multiplex PCR; TCRdb keeps in-frame clones, though not all of them. The table has roughly 120,000 clones, 80% to 90% seen once. Germline assignment: CDR1 LGHNA and CDR2 YNFKEQ. V lost 7 bases and J 2 bases, leaving 11 bases between the germline ends. The CDR3 contains 13 residues. The clonotype was recovered from an adult in good health. The V call is TRBV4-2, the J call TRBJ1-2; perhaps TRBD1 as D (6 bases). The sequencing here drew on peripheral blood, taken on day 0 of AZD1222 vaccination. CDR3 bases: TGTGCCAGCAAGACACAGGGAAACTATGGCTACACCTTC. It is translated as CASKTQGNYGYTF.